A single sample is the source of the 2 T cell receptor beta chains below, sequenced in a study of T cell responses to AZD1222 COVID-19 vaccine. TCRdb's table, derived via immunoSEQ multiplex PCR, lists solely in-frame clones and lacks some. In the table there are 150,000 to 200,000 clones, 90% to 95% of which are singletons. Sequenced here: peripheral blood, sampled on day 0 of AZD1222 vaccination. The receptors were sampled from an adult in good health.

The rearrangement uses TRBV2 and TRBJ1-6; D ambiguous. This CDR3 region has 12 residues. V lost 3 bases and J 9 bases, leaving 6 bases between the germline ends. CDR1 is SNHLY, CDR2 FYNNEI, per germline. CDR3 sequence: CASSDSGSPLHF. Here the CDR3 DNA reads TGTGCCAGCAGTGATAGTGGTTCACCCCTCCACTTT.

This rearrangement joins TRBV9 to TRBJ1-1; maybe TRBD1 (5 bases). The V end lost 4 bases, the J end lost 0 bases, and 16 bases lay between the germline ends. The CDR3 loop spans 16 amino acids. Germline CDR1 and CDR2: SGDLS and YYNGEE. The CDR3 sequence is CASSPVPGGMNTEAFF. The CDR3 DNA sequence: TGTGCCAGCAGCCCCGTACCGGGGGGGATGAACACTGAAGCTTTCTTT.